The present entry profiles one TCR beta chain with its context. The data originate from a study of blood T cell repertoires in COVID-19. About the research overall: The United States, Italy and Spain supplied acute and convalescent COVID-19 samples.

The assay was immunoSEQ multiplex PCR, and TCRdb's table has in-frame clones only and misses some. The repertoire holds roughly 170,000 clones, with about 75% as singletons. The sequenced material came from peripheral blood. This clonotype was sampled from a woman in her 70s with acute or convalescent COVID-19.

The CDR3 DNA follows: TGTGCCTGGAGTAACCAGGGGGATTCACCCCTCCACTTT. Its protein product is CAWSNQGDSPLHF. The genes are TRBV30 and TRBJ1-6; 7 bases are shared with TRBD1. From germline, CDR1 is GTSNPN and CDR2 SVGIG (reference sequence). The CDR3 covers 13 residues. Unmatched junction bases numbered 3, after V lost 2 bases and J lost 8 bases.